The T cell receptor beta chain under discussion was sequenced for a study of vaccination and CD4 T cells after COVID-19. Study-wide context: Cells were stimulated with overlapping spike peptide pools from SARS-CoV-2, HCoV-NL63, HCoV-OC43 and HCoV-229E.

Cultured CD4+ T-cell DNA underwent Oncomine TCR Beta short-read sequencing. MiXCR, run by TCRdb on the PCR reads, gives a single entry per CDR3 protein. The sample has some 15,000 distinct CDR3 sequences, around 61% seen once. With respect to this clonotype: The antigen remains unidentified.

The V end was cut by 1 base, the J end by 5 bases, with 9 bases between. Per the germline V gene, CDR1 is DFQATT and CDR2 is SNEGSKA (reference sequence). This CDR3 spans 12 amino acids. The treatment denotes: approximately nine-day PBMC culture with coronavirus spike peptide pools or control peptides (ViraFEST assay). ViraFEST stimulated the growth of antigen-specific T cells using peptide pools and subsequently profiled their TCRs by sequencing. Sequencing was carried out using CD4+ T cells from blood, cultured in vitro. This TCR came from a human donor who had recovered from COVID-19. V and J are TRBV20-1 and TRBJ2-7; D gene ambiguous. The CDR3 region has the DNA TGCAGTGCTAGAGGGACCCCGGACGAGCAGTACTTC. This gives the protein CSARGTPDEQYF.